The rows below give T cell receptor beta chains drawn from one sample of a study of cytomegalovirus exposure and HLA in healthy donors. Here immunoSEQ multiplex PCR was the method, and the copy in TCRdb shows in-frame clones only, minus some. The data show 55,000 to 65,000 clones, 90% to 95% seen once. Sequenced input: PBMCs. Receptors originate from a young woman in good health and CMV-seropositive. The conserved cysteine and the conserved F or W are not part of the CDR3 here. The order of the fields is V gene, D gene, CDR3 protein. A D gene is named only where the DNA matches it firmly.

TRBV6-6,NA,ASSADLLTDWGYT
TRBV7-6,NA,ASSNTLGPGNTIY
TRBV16,NA,ASSQFGTVNTEAF
TRBV2,TRBD1,ANNRQGGYEQY
TRBV7-9,NA,AILDRYEQY
TRBV30,TRBD2,AWSVTTSGGPFNQY
TRBV27,NA,ASTVDLSGELF
TRBV5-4,TRBD1,ASSQTGTESGYT
TRBV4-1,NA,ASSQAPYRSLPNYGYT
TRBV4-3,TRBD1,ASSQDDRGRSPLH
TRBV9,NA,ASSVLAGVGTGELF
TRBV19,NA,ASSAGALSSYEQY
TRBV25-1,TRBD1,ASSVTGGTEAF
TRBV7-2,NA,ASSLVGAEQF
TRBV7-9,NA,ASSGGSGNGYGYT
TRBV29-1,NA,SVRSNYGYT
TRBV9,NA,ASSVAGDNTEAF
TRBV6-5,TRBD1,ASSRQGAPDQPQH
TRBV4-3,TRBD2,ASSQDRASGGVGTDTQY
TRBV19,NA,ASSMAHEQY
TRBV4-2,NA,ASSRDRRGDSNQPQH
TRBV6-1,TRBD2,ASAAGGGETQY
TRBV5-1,TRBD2,ASSLLGLAGEQY
TRBV19,TRBD2,ASSIPAGGFDTQY
TRBV4-1,NA,ASSPSGDYYGYT
TRBV27,NA,ASSLFAGQRGSGELF
TRBV15,TRBD1,ATSPRGGTGLEQY
TRBV11-3,TRBD1,ASSSSGTGGKSYEQY
TRBV11-2,NA,ASSLSGDSNQPQH
TRBV6-5,NA,ASSSPSGVTGELF
TRBV5-1,TRBD1,ASSSSGTGVEKLF
TRBV27,TRBD2,ASSPLGRANEQF
TRBV27,NA,ASSFTPPGVYGYT
TRBV11-1,NA,ASSLRREDEKLF
TRBV7-9,TRBD1,ASSSGTGWNTEAF
TRBV7-2,NA,ASSLTGTDTQY
TRBV7-6,NA,ATSAAGGEQY
TRBV6-1,NA,ASSERTPAGYNSPLH
TRBV5-1,TRBD2,ASSLALTSGGYEQY
TRBV7-2,NA,ASSSPLASLGGDTQY
TRBV11-1,NA,ASSFRYAGELF
TRBV6-4,NA,ASSDKGTGELF
TRBV28,TRBD2,ASSPAVQRGAYEQY
TRBV9,TRBD2,ASSVEIWEGLSGEQF
TRBV5-1,TRBD2,ASGHPGLDYNEQF
TRBV10-3,NA,AISGSHGISTDTQY
TRBV28,TRBD1,ASSSSRGLDTEAF
TRBV29-1,NA,SVVRFSADTQY
TRBV27,NA,ASSFLRVGTLPSLTEAF
TRBV6-6,NA,ASSRTVKTNEKLF
TRBV27,TRBD2,ASSWGLTSGKDEQY
TRBV9,TRBD1,ASSSGQTVGGELF
TRBV27,NA,ASSLVGGSEQY
TRBV9,NA,ASSVPANTGELF
TRBV6-1,NA,ASSATKNTEAF
TRBV19,NA,ASSTQSGVNQPQH
TRBV19,NA,ASSPRTGREKLF
TRBV14,TRBD1,ASSLGQAMSYEQY
TRBV7-2,NA,ASSPGRVSYNEQF
TRBV9,NA,ASSVGGAGYT